Here is one T cell receptor (beta chain) with its context. Antigen specificity is unknown. These data belong to a study of chemoradiotherapy in HPV16-positive cancers. For the study at large: Candidate HPV-specific T-cell clones and common TCR motifs came from functional assays in a couple of HPV16-positive patients.

Study results and caveats: During treatment, candidate HPV-specific clones and E7-related motifs expanded in tumor. HPV-responsive T-cell expansion during chemoradiotherapy was linked to improved recurrence-free survival in HPV16-positive patients. HPV-specific T cells were functionally defined from only two HPV16-positive patients.

Clones were read by immunoSEQ multiplex PCR, and TCRdb kept only the in-frame ones, dropping some. The table records 25,000 to 30,000 clones, roughly 93% of them present only once. The receptor's source is a human donor with HPV-associated anogenital cancer. The input for sequencing was blood, taken from a patient who underwent chemoradiotherapy.

Here the CDR3 DNA reads TGCGCCAGCAGCTCCGGCTCAAACTATGGCTACACCTTC. Translation: CASSSGSNYGYTF. The chain links TRBV5-1 to TRBJ1-2; D is ambiguous. Trimming removed 3 bases at V and 2 bases at J, with 8 bases between. CDR1 and CDR2 from the germline V gene are SGHRS and YFSETQ. The CDR3 contains 13 residues.